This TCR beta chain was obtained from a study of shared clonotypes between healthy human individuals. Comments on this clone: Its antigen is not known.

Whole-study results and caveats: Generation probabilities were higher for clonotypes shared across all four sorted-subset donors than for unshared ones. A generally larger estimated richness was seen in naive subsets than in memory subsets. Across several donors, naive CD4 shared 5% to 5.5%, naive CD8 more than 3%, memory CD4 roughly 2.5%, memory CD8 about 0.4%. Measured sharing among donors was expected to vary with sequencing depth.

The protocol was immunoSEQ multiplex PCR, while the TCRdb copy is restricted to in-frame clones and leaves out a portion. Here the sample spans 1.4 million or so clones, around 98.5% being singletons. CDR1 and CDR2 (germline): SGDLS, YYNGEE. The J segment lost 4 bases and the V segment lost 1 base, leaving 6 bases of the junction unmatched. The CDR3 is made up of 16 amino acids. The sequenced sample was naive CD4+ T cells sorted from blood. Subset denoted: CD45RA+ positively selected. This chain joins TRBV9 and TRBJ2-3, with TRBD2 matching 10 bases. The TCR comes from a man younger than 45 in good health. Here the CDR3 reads CASSVQAGGRPDTQYF. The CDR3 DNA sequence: TGTGCCAGCAGCGTACAAGCGGGAGGGCGACCAGATACGCAGTATTTT.